Listed below are T cell receptor beta chains from one sample, sequenced in a study of T-cell reconstitution after alpha-beta-depleted transplantation in children. TCRdb reprocessed the PCR reads with MiXCR, giving one entry per CDR3 protein. This repertoire shows more than 85,000 distinct CDR3 sequences, 4.5% to 7.5% found once; its top ten account for more than 5.5%. The sequences come from PBMCs, mostly from graft donor cells, collected 60 days after TCRalphabeta/CD19-depleted stem cell transplant. All receptors derive from a female patient between 2 and 15 years old who had a stem cell transplant for Fanconi anemia, so the T cells may come from the graft donor. The CDR3 runs from the conserved cysteine through the conserved F or W. D genes are given only for firm matches. Clone size is shown for a subset of rows, as once, few, many or a class of expanded clone.

clone_size j_call d_call v_call cdr3_aa cdr3_nt
many TRBJ1-1 TRBD1 TRBV5-1 CASSLAGQGRATEAFF TGCGCCAGCAGCTTGGCCGGACAGGGCCGAGCTACTGAAGCTTTCTTT
many TRBJ2-1 - TRBV20-1 CSARTEVAYNEQFF TGCAGTGCTAGGACCGAGGTGGCCTACAATGAGCAGTTCTTC
few TRBJ2-6 - TRBV5-1 CASGDSSGANVLTF TGCGCCAGCGGAGACAGCTCTGGGGCCAACGTCCTGACTTTC
few TRBJ2-1 - TRBV5-5 CASSLVWGDYNEQFF TGTGCCAGCAGCTTGGTTTGGGGGGACTACAATGAGCAGTTCTTC
- TRBJ2-1 TRBD2 TRBV29-1 CSVALRGGTSGSNEQFF TGCAGCGTTGCCCTGCGGGGTGGGACTAGCGGGAGTAATGAGCAGTTCTTC
few TRBJ1-4 TRBD1 TRBV6-2/TRBV6-3 CASRDRGPGEKLFF TGTGCCAGCAGGGACAGGGGGCCGGGTGAAAAACTGTTTTTT
many TRBJ1-4 - TRBV7-6 CASSPSYLNEKLFF TGTGCCAGCAGCCCTTCCTATTTGAATGAAAAACTGTTTTTT
many TRBJ2-2 TRBD2 TRBV6-2/TRBV6-3 CASSRLAGPNTGELFF TGTGCCAGCAGTCGACTAGCGGGGCCCAACACCGGGGAGCTGTTTTTT
- TRBJ2-5 TRBD1 TRBV5-1 CATSDRSKTQYF TGCGCCACCTCGGACAGGAGCAAGACCCAGTACTTC
- TRBJ1-2 TRBD1 TRBV5-1 CASSLAPDRGRNGYTF TGCGCCAGCAGCTTGGCCCCGGACAGGGGACGGAATGGCTACACCTTC
few TRBJ2-3 - TRBV5-1 CASSLAEVGNTQYF TGCGCCAGCAGCTTGGCGGAGGTGGGAAATACGCAGTATTTT
many TRBJ1-1 - TRBV20-1 CSARASGSNTEAFF TGCAGTGCTAGAGCTTCAGGCTCGAACACTGAAGCTTTCTTT
many TRBJ2-5 - TRBV7-2 CASSFDGLWETQYF TGTGCCAGCAGCTTCGACGGACTATGGGAGACCCAGTACTTC
many TRBJ2-2 - TRBV5-1 CASSLLALTGELFF TGCGCCAGCAGCTTGTTAGCGCTCACCGGGGAGCTGTTTTTT
- TRBJ1-2 TRBD1 TRBV6-1 CASKRDRDHGYTF TGTGCCAGCAAAAGGGACAGGGATCATGGCTACACCTTC
many TRBJ2-2 TRBD1 TRBV12-3/TRBV12-4 CASRPPGTGSARELFF TGTGCCAGCAGACCCCCCGGGACAGGGTCGGCGAGGGAGCTGTTTTTT
many TRBJ2-1 TRBD2 TRBV20-1 CSAPNGLAGAPWTNEQFF TGCAGTGCTCCCAACGGACTAGCGGGGGCCCCGTGGACCAATGAGCAGTTCTTC
many TRBJ2-1 - TRBV21-1 CASSMIGGFYNEQFF TGTGCCAGCAGCATGATCGGGGGGTTCTACAATGAGCAGTTCTTC
many TRBJ1-5 - TRBV11-2 CASSLVLQPQHF TGTGCCAGCAGCTTAGTTCTTCAGCCCCAGCATTTT
many TRBJ1-3 - TRBV6-1 CASTVMSSGNTIYF TGTGCCAGCACCGTGATGAGTTCTGGAAACACCATATATTTT
many TRBJ2-7 - TRBV6-2/TRBV6-3 CASGFSFLYEQYF TGTGCCAGCGGATTTAGTTTTCTCTACGAGCAGTACTTC
many TRBJ2-2 - TRBV12-3/TRBV12-4 CASSMRVNTGELFF TGTGCCAGCAGTATGCGGGTAAACACCGGGGAGCTGTTTTTT
few TRBJ1-4 TRBD1 TRBV5-1 CASSFGQANNEKLFF TGCGCCAGCAGCTTCGGACAGGCTAATAATGAAAAACTGTTTTTT
many TRBJ2-5 - TRBV5-1 CASSLASADQETQYF TGCGCCAGCAGCTTGGCATCGGCGGATCAAGAGACCCAGTACTTC
many TRBJ2-7 TRBD1 TRBV10-2 CASSVGQGMRNEQYF TGCGCCAGCAGTGTAGGACAGGGCATGAGGAACGAGCAGTACTTC
many TRBJ2-3 - TRBV5-1 CASSLRGRGADTQYF TGCGCCAGCAGCTTGAGAGGGAGAGGCGCAGATACGCAGTATTTT
few TRBJ2-2 TRBD2 TRBV7-3 CASSFRAGQNTGELFF TGTGCCAGCAGCTTTCGAGCGGGGCAGAACACCGGGGAGCTGTTTTTT
many TRBJ2-2 TRBD2 TRBV2 CASTQRGAPNTGELFF TGTGCCAGCACACAGCGGGGGGCCCCGAACACCGGGGAGCTGTTTTTT
few TRBJ2-7 TRBD1 TRBV5-1 CASSVRDSFYEQYF TGCGCCAGCAGCGTCCGGGACAGCTTCTACGAGCAGTACTTC
few TRBJ1-5 - TRBV7-8 CASSLAHRDQPQHF TGTGCCAGCAGCTTAGCACACAGGGATCAGCCCCAGCATTTT